These 14 T cell receptor beta chains were all obtained from the same sample, sequenced in a study of T cells after yellow fever vaccination. One entry per CDR3 protein, called by TCRdb with MiXCR from the 5' RACE reads. This repertoire shows about 150,000 distinct CDR3 sequences, 5% to 8% found once; its top ten account for approximately 0.59%. Here the sequenced sample was CD4+ T cells sorted from PBMCs, taken 10 days after the yellow fever booster vaccination. The receptors shown here come from a man aged 25-40 years who received the YFV17D yellow fever vaccine.

Many counts were recorded for this clonotype. The chain couples TRBV5-1 to TRBJ2-3; 7 positions match TRBD1. The V gene end was trimmed by 6 bases and the J gene end by 4 bases; junction bases not matched to a gene: 8. The germline gives CDR1 SGHRS, CDR2 YFSETQ. This CDR3 comprises 14 residues. CDR3 nucleotides: TGCGCCAGCAACCGGGACAGTAATTCAGATACGCAGTATTTT. Protein: CASNRDSNSDTQYF.

Ten or more counts support this clonotype. The chain is built from TRBV7-2 and TRBJ2-3, with 11 bases aligning to TRBD1. CDR1 SGHTA and CDR2 FQGNSA come from the germline V gene. The CDR3 contains 17 residues. Trimming cost V 2 bases and J 7 bases; bases outside gene matches: 11. CDR3 nucleotide sequence: TGTGCCAGCAGCTTATTCGCCCCGGGACAGGGGGTGCATACGCAGTATTTT. Protein: CASSLFAPGQGVHTQYF.

The chain combines TRBV20-1 with TRBJ1-4; D ambiguous. Germline V gene data show CDR1 as DFQATT and CDR2 as SNEGSKA (reference sequence). There are 12 residues in the CDR3. The CDR3 reads CNAEKEDEKLFF. In DNA form, the CDR3 reads TGCAATGCGGAGAAGGAGGATGAAAAACTGTTTTTT.

This chain uses TRBV28 with TRBJ2-7; 7 nucleotides align to TRBD2. CDR1 and CDR2 from the germline V gene are MDHEN and SYDVKM. Unmatched junction bases numbered 9, after V lost 5 bases and J lost 2 bases. CDR3 size: 15 residues. CDR3 protein: CASSRKLAVPYEQYF. In nucleotides, the CDR3 is TGTGCCAGCAGTCGAAAGCTAGCGGTCCCCTACGAGCAGTACTTC.

This clonotype was picked up many times. The rearrangement uses TRBV12-3 or TRBV12-4 and TRBJ2-7; 10 bases map to TRBD2. Germline trimming cut 4 bases from V and 9 bases from J; bases unmatched to any gene: 9. The CDR3 contains 14 residues. This chain's CDR3 is CASSSSSGRRGQYF. CDR3 coding DNA: TGTGCCAGCAGTTCGAGTAGCGGGAGGCGGGGGCAGTACTTC.

This clonotype was found many times. The chain is built from TRBV6-2 or TRBV6-3 and TRBJ2-6; the D is unclear. Germline V gene sequence: CDR1 MNHEY, CDR2 SVGEGT. The CDR3 length is 13 residues. Trimming took off 8 bases at V and 0 bases at J, with 5 bases between the two ends. Written as DNA, the CDR3 is TGTGCCAGCTACTACTCTGGGGCCAACGTCCTGACTTTC. Encoded protein: CASYYSGANVLTF.

As concerns this clonotype: This may come from a read error, since a much larger clone is one base off. The chain uses TRBV7-9 and TRBJ2-1; TRBD2 matches at 8 bases. The J segment lost 3 bases and the V segment lost 1 base, leaving 2 bases of the junction unmatched. CDR3 length equals 15 residues. CDR1 SEHNR and CDR2 FQNEAQ come from the germline V gene (reference sequence). The CDR3 DNA reads as TGTGCCAGCAGCTTAGGGACTAGCAACTACAATGAGCAGTTCTTC. Its translation is CASSLGTSNYNEQFF.

This clonotype was observed at least ten times. This chain links TRBV20-1 with TRBJ2-2, with TRBD2 matching over 8 bases. Germline V gene data show CDR1 as DFQATT and CDR2 as SNEGSKA (reference sequence). The CDR3 loop spans 14 amino acids. V shed 6 bases, J shed 0 bases, and the junction held 3 bases outside the gene matches. CDR3 in amino acids: CSANSGANTGELFF. CDR3 DNA: TGCAGTGCGAATAGCGGGGCGAACACCGGGGAGCTGTTTTTT.

V is TRBV24-1 and J is TRBJ2-5; 8 bases match TRBD1. Germline V gene data show CDR1 as KGHDR and CDR2 as SFDVKD. The CDR3 totals 16 residues. V shed 4 bases, J shed 5 bases, and the junction held 11 bases outside the gene matches. The CDR3 DNA sequence: TGTGCCACCAGTGACAGAGGACAGGGTGGGCATGAGACCCAGTACTTC. Amino acids: CATSDRGQGGHETQYF.

There are many counts of this clonotype. CDR3 protein: CASNRQGGSTEAFF. The CDR3 nucleotides are TGTGCCAGCAACCGGCAGGGCGGAAGTACTGAAGCTTTCTTT. This chain links TRBV7-9 with TRBJ1-1; a possible D gene is TRBD1 (5 bases). This CDR3 has 14 residues. V shed 7 bases and J shed 5 bases, with 17 bases lying between them. Germline loops: CDR1 SEHNR, CDR2 FQNEAQ (reference sequence).

This clonotype was seen many times. V is TRBV14 and J is TRBJ2-5; D is undetermined. Germline CDR1 reads SGHDN; CDR2 reads FVKESK. The V end was cut by 5 bases, the J end by 7 bases, with 14 bases between. The CDR3 has 13 residues. The CDR3: CASSFRNFGTQYF. CDR3 DNA sequence: TGTGCCAGCAGCTTTCGCAATTTCGGGACCCAGTACTTC.

This clonotype has more than one count but fewer than ten. This chain connects TRBV7-2 to TRBJ2-1, with D possibly being TRBD2 (5 bases). Germline CDR1 is SGHTA and CDR2 is FQGNSA. The CDR3 runs 17 residues. The ends were cut back, 1 base at V and 0 bases at J, with 13 bases in the middle. DNA for the CDR3: TGTGCCAGCAGCTTAGTGCCTAGCCCGAGCTCCTACAATGAGCAGTTCTTC. As protein: CASSLVPSPSSYNEQFF. The full variable domain, in which reference TRBV7-2 and TRBJ2-1 provide the parts outside the CDR3, is GAGVSQSPSNKVTEKGKDVELRCDPISGHTALYWYRQSLGQGLEFLIYFQGNSAPDKSGLPSDRFSAERTGGSVSTLTIQRTQQEDSAVYLCASSLVPSPSSYNEQFFGPGTRLTVL.

This clonotype was picked up many times. The V gene is TRBV25-1, the J gene TRBJ2-6; D not resolved. Germline assignment: CDR1 MGHDK and CDR2 SYGVNS. The V end lost 0 bases, the J end lost 4 bases, and 4 bases lay between the germline ends. The CDR3 covers 14 residues. DNA for the CDR3: TGTGCCAGCAGTGAATATACCGGGGCCAACGTCCTGACTTTC. Protein product: CASSEYTGANVLTF.

V gene TRBV3-1 combines with J gene TRBJ2-7; D unresolved. The CDR3 is 13 amino acids. Germline V gene lookup returns CDR1 LGHDT and CDR2 YNNKEL (reference sequence). V was cut by 0 bases and J by 3 bases, with 6 bases left in between. CDR3 in amino acids: CASSQDWYYEQYF. In DNA, the CDR3 is TGTGCCAGCAGCCAAGATTGGTACTACGAGCAGTACTTC.